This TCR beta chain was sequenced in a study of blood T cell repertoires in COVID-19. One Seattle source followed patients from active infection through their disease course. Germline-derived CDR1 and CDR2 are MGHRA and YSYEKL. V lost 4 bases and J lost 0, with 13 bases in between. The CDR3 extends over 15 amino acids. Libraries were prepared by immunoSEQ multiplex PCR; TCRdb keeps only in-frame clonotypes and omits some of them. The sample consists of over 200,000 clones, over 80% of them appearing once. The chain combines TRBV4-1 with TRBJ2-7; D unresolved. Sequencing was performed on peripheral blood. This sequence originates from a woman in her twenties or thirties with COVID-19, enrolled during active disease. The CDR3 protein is CASSPGALSSYEQYF. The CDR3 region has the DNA TGCGCCAGCAGCCCTGGTGCGCTAAGCTCCTACGAGCAGTACTTC.